This T cell receptor beta chain derives from a study of cytomegalovirus exposure and HLA in healthy donors. Broader study findings: What a later analysis showed was that several of the most significant clusters appeared linked to common viral pathogens.

Trimming took 1 base from V and 2 from J, leaving 11 bases between them. This CDR3 contains 15 residues. The germline V gene encodes CDR1 SGDLS and CDR2 YYNGEE. With regard to this clone: The antigen is not known.

With 60 Vbeta and 13 Jbeta primers, the PCR was carried out. Repertoires were generated with immunoSEQ multiplex PCR, while TCRdb's copy carries only in-frame clones and drops some. The data contain around 200,000 clones, more than 80% of them singletons. Material for sequencing was PBMCs. This receptor was taken from a woman in her fifties or sixties in good health and CMV-seropositive. This sequence joins TRBV9 and TRBJ2-3, with D perhaps TRBD1 (6 bases). The CDR3 is CASSVSGVDTDTQYF. The DNA for the CDR3 is TGTGCCAGCAGCGTATCAGGGGTGGACACAGATACGCAGTATTTT.